The 8 T cell receptor beta chains reported below all come from one sample, sequenced in a study of control samples from healthy donors and cancer patients. Only in-frame clones appear in the TCRdb table, and some are missing; sequencing was by immunoSEQ multiplex PCR. The sample shows 150,000 to 200,000 clones, around 94% of them seen only once. Source material: blood. The receptor set was obtained from a man aged 25-45 years in good health.

V gene TRBV28 combines with J gene TRBJ2-7; 9 nucleotides agree with TRBD1. V dropped 5 bases and J dropped 5; count of bases not matched to a gene: 7. This CDR3 contains 14 residues. Germline V gene sequence: CDR1 MDHEN, CDR2 SYDVKM. CDR3: CASSLGQGINEQYF. CDR3 coding DNA: TGTGCCAGCAGTCTCGGACAGGGGATCAACGAGCAGTACTTC.

V usage is TRBV5-1 and J usage is TRBJ2-7, with 7 bases matching TRBD1. This CDR3 contains 14 residues. Germline assignment: CDR1 SGHRS and CDR2 YFSETQ. V was clipped by 3 bases and J by 1 base; unmatched bases: 4. CDR3 in DNA: TGCGCCAGCAGCTCGGGACAGACGTCCTACGAGCAGTACTTC. Protein product: CASSSGQTSYEQYF.

V usage is TRBV19 and J usage is TRBJ2-3; 7 bases are shared with TRBD1. Per germline, CDR1 LNHDA and CDR2 SQIVND (reference sequence). The V and J ends lost 9 bases and 1 base, in that order; junction bases with no gene match: 10. CDR3 length equals 15 residues. CDR3 coding DNA: TGTGCCAGCAAAAGTACCGGGACAGGCACAGATACGCAGTATTTT. Protein sequence: CASKSTGTGTDTQYF.

V is TRBV2 and J is TRBJ2-3, with 9 nucleotides matching TRBD1. V trimming: 2 bases; J trimming: 4 bases; junction bases outside the gene matches: 7. Per the germline V gene, CDR1 is SNHLY and CDR2 is FYNNEI. This CDR3 is 16 amino acids long. For the CDR3, the DNA is TGTGCCAGCAGTGAACGACGGACAGGGGTGGCAGATACGCAGTATTTT. Translation gives CASSERRTGVADTQYF. Filled out from reference TRBV2 and TRBJ2-3, the complete variable domain reads EPEVTQTPSHQVTQMGQEVILRCVPISNHLYFYWYRQILGQKVEFLVSFYNNEISEKSEIFDDQFSVERPDGSNFTLKIRSTKLEDSAMYFCASSERRTGVADTQYFGPGTRLTVL.

The chain uses TRBV9 and TRBJ2-5; TRBD2 agrees at 14 bases. The length of the CDR3 is 15 residues. Germline V gene sequence: CDR1 SGDLS, CDR2 YYNGEE. The ends lost 7 bases at V and 5 bases at J; junction bases unmatched: 7. The CDR3 reads CASARLAGGRETQYF. In DNA form, the CDR3 reads TGTGCCAGCGCCCGACTAGCGGGGGGGCGGGAGACCCAGTACTTC. Looking up the rest from reference TRBV9 and TRBJ2-5 gives the full variable domain: DSGVTQTPKHLITATGQRVTLRCSPRSGDLSVYWYQQSLDQGLQFLIQYYNGEERAKGNILERFSAQQFPDLHSELNLSSLELGDSALYFCASARLAGGRETQYFGPGTRLLVL.

The genes are TRBV19 and TRBJ2-2, with TRBD1 as a possible D gene (6 bases). Trimming removed 3 bases at V and 5 bases at J, with 13 bases between. The V gene's germline CDR1 is LNHDA and CDR2 SQIVND (reference sequence). The CDR3 extends over 15 amino acids. The chain's CDR3 is CASSIVQGWTGELFF. In DNA, the CDR3 is TGTGCCAGTAGTATCGTCCAGGGGTGGACCGGGGAGCTGTTTTTT.

The table lists this clone with a count of one. This sequence joins TRBV9 and TRBJ1-4; D is uncertain. Trimming left V 3 bases short and J 8 bases short, with 8 bases between. Per germline, CDR1 SGDLS and CDR2 YYNGEE. This CDR3 has 12 amino acids. In DNA, the CDR3 is TGTGCCAGCAGCGGTACCTCGGAAAAACTGTTTTTT. Translation gives CASSGTSEKLFF.

This chain joins TRBV10-1 and TRBJ1-1; D not certain. Germline loops: CDR1 WNHNN, CDR2 SYGVQD (reference sequence). The CDR3 has 13 amino acids. The ends were cut back, 3 bases at V and 4 bases at J, with 9 bases in the middle. The CDR3 loop is CASSDLLGTEAFF. The CDR3 DNA reads TGCGCCAGCAGTGATTTACTGGGCACTGAAGCTTTCTTT.